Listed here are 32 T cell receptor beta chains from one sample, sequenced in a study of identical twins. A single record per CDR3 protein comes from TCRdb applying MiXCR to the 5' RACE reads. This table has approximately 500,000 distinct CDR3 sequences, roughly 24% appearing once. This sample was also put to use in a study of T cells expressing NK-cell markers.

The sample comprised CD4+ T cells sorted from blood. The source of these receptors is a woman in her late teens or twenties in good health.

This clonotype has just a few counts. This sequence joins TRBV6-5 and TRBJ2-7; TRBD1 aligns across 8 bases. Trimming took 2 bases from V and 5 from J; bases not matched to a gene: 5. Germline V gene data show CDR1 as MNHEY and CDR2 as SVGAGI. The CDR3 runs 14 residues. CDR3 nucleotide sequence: TGTGCCAGCAGTTACGGCAGGGGGCGAGACGAGCAGTACTTC. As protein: CASSYGRGRDEQYF.

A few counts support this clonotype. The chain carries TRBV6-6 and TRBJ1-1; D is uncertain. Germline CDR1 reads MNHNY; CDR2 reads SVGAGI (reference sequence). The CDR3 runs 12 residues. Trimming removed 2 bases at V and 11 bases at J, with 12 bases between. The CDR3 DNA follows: TGTGCCAGCAGTTACGTAGGTTCGGAGGCTTTCTTT. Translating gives CASSYVGSEAFF.

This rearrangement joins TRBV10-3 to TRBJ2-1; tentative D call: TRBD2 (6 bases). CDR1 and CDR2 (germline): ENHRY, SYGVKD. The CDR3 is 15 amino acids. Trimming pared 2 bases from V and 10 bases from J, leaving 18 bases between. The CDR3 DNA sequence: TGTGCCATCAGTGAGGGCGAGCCGGGGGTAATAGAGCAGTTCTTC. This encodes CAISEGEPGVIEQFF.

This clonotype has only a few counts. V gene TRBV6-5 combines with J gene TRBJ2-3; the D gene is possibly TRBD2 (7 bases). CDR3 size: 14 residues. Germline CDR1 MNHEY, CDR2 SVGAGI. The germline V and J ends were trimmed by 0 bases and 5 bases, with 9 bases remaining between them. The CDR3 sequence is CASSYSGGRDTQYF. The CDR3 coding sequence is TGTGCCAGCAGTTACTCGGGGGGGCGAGATACGCAGTATTTT.

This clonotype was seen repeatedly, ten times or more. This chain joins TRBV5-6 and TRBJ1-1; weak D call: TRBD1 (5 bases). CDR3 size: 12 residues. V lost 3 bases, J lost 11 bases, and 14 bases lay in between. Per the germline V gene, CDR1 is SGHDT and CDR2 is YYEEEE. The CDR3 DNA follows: TGTGCCAGCAGCTGGGGGAGAAGGGATGCTTTCTTT. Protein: CASSWGRRDAFF.

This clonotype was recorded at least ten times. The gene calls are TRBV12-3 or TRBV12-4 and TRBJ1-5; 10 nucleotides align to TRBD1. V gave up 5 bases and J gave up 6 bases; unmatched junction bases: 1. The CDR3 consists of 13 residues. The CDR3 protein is CASSRTGGQPQHF. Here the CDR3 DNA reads TGTGCCAGCAGTCGGACAGGGGGTCAGCCCCAGCATTTT.

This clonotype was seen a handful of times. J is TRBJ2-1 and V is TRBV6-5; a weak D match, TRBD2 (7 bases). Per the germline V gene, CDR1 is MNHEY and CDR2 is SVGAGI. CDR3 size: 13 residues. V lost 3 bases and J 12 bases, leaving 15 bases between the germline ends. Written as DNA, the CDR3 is TGTGCCAGCAGTTATGGCGGGGGCTTGCCGCAGTTCTTC. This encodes CASSYGGGLPQFF.

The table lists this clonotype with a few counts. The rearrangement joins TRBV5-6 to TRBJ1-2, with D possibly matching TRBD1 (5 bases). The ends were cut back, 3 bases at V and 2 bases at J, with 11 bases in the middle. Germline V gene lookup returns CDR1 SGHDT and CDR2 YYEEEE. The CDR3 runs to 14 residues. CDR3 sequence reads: CASSWQGLNYGYTF. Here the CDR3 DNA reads TGTGCCAGCAGCTGGCAGGGTTTAAACTATGGCTACACCTTC.

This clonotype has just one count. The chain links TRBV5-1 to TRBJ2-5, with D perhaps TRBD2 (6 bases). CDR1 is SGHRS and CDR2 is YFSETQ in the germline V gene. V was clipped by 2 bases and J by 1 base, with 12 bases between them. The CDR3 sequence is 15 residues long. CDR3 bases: TGCGCCAGCAGCTTCTCAGTGGGGGGCCAAGAGACCCAGTACTTC. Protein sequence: CASSFSVGGQETQYF.

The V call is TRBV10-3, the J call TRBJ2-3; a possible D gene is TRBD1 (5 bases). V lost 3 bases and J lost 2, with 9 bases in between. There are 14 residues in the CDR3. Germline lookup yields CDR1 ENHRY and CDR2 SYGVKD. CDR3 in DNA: TGTGCCATCAGTGATGGGGCATCCACAGATACGCAGTATTTT. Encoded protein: CAISDGASTDTQYF.

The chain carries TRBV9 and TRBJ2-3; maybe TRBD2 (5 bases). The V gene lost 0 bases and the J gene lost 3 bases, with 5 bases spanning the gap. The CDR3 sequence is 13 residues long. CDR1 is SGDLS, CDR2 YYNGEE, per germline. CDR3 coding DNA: TGTGCCAGCAGCGTAGTAGCGACAGATACGCAGTATTTT. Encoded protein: CASSVVATDTQYF.

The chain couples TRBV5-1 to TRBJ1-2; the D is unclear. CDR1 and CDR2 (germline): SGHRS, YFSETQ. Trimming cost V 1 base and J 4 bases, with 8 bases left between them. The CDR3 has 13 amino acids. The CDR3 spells CASSLIGSYGYTF. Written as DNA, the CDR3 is TGCGCCAGCAGCTTGATTGGGAGCTATGGCTACACCTTC.

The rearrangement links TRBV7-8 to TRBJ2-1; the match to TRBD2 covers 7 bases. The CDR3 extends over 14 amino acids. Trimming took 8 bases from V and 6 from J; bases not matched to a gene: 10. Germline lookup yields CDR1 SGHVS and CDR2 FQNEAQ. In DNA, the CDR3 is TGTGCCAGCCGGAGGCGGGAGTGGGTCAATGAGCAGTTCTTC. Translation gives CASRRREWVNEQFF.

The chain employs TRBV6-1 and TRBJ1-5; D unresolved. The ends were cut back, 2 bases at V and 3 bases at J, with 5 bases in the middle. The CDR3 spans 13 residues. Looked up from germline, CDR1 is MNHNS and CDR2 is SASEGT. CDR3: CASSEQFNQPQHF. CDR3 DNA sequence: TGTGCCAGCAGTGAACAGTTCAATCAGCCCCAGCATTTT.

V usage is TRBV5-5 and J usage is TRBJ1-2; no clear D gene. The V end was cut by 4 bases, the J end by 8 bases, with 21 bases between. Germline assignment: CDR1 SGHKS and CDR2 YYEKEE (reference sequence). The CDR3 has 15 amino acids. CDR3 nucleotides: TGTGCCAGCAGCCCTCTCGCGCGGGCCCAAGGAGGCTACACCTTC. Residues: CASSPLARAQGGYTF.

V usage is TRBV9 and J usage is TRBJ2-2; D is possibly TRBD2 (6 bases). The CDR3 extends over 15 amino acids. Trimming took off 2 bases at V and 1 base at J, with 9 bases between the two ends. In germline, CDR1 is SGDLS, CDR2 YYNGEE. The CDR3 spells CASSVFSGNTGELFF. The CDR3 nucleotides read TGTGCCAGCAGCGTTTTTAGCGGGAACACCGGGGAGCTGTTTTTT.

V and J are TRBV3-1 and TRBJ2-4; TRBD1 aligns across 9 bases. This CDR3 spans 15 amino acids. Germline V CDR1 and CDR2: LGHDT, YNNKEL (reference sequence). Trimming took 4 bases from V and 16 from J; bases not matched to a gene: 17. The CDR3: CASSLGGTGFSARYF. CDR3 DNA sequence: TGTGCCAGCAGCCTCGGCGGGACAGGGTTTTCGGCGAGATACTTC.

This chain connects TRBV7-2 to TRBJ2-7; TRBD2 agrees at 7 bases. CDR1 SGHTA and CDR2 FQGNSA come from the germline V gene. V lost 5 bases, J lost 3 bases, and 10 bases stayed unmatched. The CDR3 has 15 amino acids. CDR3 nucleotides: TGTGCCAGCAGCCCCGGACTAGTTGGTGGCTACGAGCAGTACTTC. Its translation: CASSPGLVGGYEQYF.

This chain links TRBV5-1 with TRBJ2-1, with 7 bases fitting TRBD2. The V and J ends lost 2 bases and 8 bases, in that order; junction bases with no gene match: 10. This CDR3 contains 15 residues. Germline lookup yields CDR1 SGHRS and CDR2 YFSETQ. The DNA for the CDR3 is TGCGCCAGCAGCTTCTCCGGACTAGTCGTCGATGAGCAGTTCTTC. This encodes CASSFSGLVVDEQFF.

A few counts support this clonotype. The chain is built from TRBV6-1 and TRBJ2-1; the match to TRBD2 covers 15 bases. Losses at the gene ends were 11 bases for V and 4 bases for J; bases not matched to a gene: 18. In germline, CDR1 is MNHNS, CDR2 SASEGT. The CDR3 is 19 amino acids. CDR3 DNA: TGTGCCGGCTCCCTCGGACTAGCGGGAGGGAACCCTCTTTACAATGAGCAGTTCTTC. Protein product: CAGSLGLAGGNPLYNEQFF.

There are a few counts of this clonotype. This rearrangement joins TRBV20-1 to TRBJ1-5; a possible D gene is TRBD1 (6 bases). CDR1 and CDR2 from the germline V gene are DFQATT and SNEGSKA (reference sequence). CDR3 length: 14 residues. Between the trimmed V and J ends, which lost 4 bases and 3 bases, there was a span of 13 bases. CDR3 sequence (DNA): TGCAGTGCTAAGTGGGGGGCGGACAATCAGCCCCAGCATTTT. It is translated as CSAKWGADNQPQHF.

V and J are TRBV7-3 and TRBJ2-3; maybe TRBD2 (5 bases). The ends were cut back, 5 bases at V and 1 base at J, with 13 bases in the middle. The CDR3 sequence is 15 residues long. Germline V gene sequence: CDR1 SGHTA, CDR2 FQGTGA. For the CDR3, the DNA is TGTGCCAGCAGCCCCGCTAGCTACGGCACAGATACGCAGTATTTT. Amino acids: CASSPASYGTDTQYF.

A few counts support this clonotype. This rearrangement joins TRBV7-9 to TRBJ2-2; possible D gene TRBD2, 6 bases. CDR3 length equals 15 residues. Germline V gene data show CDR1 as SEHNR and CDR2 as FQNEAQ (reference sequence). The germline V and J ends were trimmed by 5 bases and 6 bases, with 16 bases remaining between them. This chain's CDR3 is CASSLTGTFPGELFF. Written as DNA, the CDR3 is TGTGCCAGCAGCCTGACCGGGACTTTCCCCGGGGAGCTGTTTTTT.

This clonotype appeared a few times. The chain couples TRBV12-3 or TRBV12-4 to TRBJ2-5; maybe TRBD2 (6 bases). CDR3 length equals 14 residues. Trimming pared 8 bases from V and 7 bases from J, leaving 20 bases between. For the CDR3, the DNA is TGTGCCAGCTCGGTTGCGGGGAGTTCTGGGACCCAGTACTTC. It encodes CASSVAGSSGTQYF.

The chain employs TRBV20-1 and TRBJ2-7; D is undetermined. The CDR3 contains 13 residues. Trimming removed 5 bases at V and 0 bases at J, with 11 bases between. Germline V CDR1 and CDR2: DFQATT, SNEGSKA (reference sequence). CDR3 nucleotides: TGCAGTGCTCACTTGGGCACCTCCTACGAGCAGTACTTC. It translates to CSAHLGTSYEQYF.

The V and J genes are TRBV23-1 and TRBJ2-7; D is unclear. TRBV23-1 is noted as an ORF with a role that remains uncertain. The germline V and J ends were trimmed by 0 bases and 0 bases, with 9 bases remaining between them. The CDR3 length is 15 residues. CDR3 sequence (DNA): TGCGCCAGCAGTCAATCCGGTGACATCTCCTACGAGCAGTACTTC. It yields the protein CASSQSGDISYEQYF.

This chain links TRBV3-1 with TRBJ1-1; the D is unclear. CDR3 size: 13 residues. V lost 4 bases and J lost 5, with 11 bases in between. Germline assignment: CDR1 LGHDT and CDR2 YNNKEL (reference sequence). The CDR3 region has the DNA TGTGCCAGCAGCCCCGTCGTGGAGACTGAAGCTTTCTTT. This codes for CASSPVVETEAFF. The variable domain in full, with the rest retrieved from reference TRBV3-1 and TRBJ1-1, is DTAVSQTPKYLVTQMGNDKSIKCEQNLGHDTMYWYKQDSKKFLKIMFSYNNKELIINETVPNRFSPKSPDKAHLNLHINSLELGDSAVYFCASSPVVETEAFFGQGTRLTVV.

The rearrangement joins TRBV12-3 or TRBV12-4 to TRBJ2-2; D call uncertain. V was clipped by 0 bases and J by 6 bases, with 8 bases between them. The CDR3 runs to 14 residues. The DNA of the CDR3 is TGTGCCAGCAGTTTAGCGTCCACGGCCGGGGAGCTGTTTTTT. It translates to CASSLASTAGELFF.

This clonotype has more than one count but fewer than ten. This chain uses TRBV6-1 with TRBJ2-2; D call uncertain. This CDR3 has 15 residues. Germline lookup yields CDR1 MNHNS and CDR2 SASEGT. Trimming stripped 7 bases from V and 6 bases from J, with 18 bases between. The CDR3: CASKVGLTIPGELFF. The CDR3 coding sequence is TGTGCCAGCAAAGTCGGGCTTACCATACCCGGGGAGCTGTTTTTT.

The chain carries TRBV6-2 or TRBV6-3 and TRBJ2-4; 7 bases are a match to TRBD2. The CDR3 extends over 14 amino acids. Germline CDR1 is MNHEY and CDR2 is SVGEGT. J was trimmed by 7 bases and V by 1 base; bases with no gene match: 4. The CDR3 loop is CASSYWEGPNIQYF. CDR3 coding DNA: TGTGCCAGCAGTTACTGGGAGGGCCCCAACATTCAGTACTTC.

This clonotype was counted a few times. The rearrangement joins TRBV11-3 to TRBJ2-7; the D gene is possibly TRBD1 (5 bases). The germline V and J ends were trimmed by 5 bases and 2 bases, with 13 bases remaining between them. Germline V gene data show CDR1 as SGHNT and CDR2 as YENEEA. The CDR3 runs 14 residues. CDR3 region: CASSPGALTYEQYF. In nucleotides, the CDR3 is TGTGCCAGCAGCCCTGGGGCTTTAACCTACGAGCAGTACTTC.

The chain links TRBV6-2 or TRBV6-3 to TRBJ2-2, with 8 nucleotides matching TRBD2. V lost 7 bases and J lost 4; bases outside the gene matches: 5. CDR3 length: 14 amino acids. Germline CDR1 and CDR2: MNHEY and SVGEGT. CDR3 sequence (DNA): TGTGCCAGCAAGCGGGAGCAGCTCACCGGGGAGCTGTTTTTT. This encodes CASKREQLTGELFF.